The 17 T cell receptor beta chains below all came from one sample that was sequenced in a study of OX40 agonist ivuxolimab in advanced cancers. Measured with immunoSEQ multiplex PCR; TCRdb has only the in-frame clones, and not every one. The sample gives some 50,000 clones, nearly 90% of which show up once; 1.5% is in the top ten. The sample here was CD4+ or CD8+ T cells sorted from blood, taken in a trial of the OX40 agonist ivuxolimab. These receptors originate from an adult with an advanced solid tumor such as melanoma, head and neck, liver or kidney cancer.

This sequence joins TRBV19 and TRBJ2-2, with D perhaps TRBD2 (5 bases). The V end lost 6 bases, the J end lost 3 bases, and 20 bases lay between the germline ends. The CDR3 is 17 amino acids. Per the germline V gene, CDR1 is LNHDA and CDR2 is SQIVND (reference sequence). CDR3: CASSLLPEGLDTGELFF. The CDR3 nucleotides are TGTGCCAGTAGCCTCCTTCCCGAGGGTCTGGACACCGGGGAGCTGTTTTTT.

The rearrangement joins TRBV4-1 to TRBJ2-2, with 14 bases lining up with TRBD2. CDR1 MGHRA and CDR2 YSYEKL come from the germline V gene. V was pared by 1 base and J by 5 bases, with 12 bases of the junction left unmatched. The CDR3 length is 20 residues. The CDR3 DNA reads TGCGCCAGCAGCCAAGCCCACGGGGGACTAGCGGGAGACGGGACCGGGGAGCTGTTTTTT. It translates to CASSQAHGGLAGDGTGELFF.

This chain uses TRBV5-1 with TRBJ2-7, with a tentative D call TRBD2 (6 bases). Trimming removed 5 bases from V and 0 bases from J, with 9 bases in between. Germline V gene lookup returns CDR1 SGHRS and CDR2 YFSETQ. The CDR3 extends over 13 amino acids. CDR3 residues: CASSGGSSYEQYF. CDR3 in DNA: TGCGCCAGCAGTGGGGGGTCCTCCTACGAGCAGTACTTC.

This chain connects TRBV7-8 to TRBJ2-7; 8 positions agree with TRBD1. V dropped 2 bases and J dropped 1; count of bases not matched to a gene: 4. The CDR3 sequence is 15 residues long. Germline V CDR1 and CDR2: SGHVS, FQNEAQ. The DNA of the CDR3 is TGTGCCAGCAGCTTAATGGGACAGGCATCCTACGAGCAGTACTTC. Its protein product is CASSLMGQASYEQYF.

DNA for the CDR3: TGTGCCAGCAGCTCGACTAGCGGGGGGGGTAATGAGCAGTTCTTC. It translates to CASSSTSGGGNEQFF. The rearrangement links TRBV11-2 to TRBJ2-1, with 14 bases matching TRBD2. The CDR3 loop spans 15 amino acids. Germline CDR1 SGHAT, CDR2 FQNNGV. Trimming removed 4 bases from V and 7 bases from J; junction bases left unmatched: 3. Combining the CDR3 with reference TRBV11-2 and TRBJ2-1 gives the whole variable domain EAGVAQSPRYKIIEKRQSVAFWCNPISGHATLYWYQQILGQGPKLLIQFQNNGVVDDSQLPKDRFSAERLKGVDSTLKIQPAKLEDSAVYLCASSSTSGGGNEQFFGPGTRLTVL.

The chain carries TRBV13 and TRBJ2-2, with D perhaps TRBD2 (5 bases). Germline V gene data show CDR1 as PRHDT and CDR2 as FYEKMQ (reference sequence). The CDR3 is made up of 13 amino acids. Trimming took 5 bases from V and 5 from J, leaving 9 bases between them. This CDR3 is CASSTSGTGELFF. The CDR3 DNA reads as TGTGCCAGCAGCACTTCGGGAACCGGGGAGCTGTTTTTT.

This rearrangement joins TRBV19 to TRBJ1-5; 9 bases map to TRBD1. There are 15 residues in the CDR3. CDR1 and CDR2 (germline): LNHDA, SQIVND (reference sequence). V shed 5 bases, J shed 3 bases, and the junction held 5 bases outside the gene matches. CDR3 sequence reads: CASSLDRGYNQPQHF. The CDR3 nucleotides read TGTGCCAGTAGTCTGGACAGGGGCTACAATCAGCCCCAGCATTTT.

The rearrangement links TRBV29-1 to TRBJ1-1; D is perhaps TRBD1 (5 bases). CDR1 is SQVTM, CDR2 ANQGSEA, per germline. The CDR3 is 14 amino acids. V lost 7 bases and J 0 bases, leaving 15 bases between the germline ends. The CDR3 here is CSASGTGMNTEAFF. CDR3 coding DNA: TGCAGCGCCTCCGGGACGGGGATGAACACTGAAGCTTTCTTT.

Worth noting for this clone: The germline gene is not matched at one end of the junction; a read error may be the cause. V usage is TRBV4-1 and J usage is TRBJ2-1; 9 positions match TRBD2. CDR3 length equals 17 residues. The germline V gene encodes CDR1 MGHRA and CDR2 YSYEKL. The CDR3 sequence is CASSQEARLAGPSAEVF. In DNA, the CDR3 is TGCGCCAGCAGCCAAGAAGCGAGGCTAGCGGGGCCTTCGGCGGAGGTCTTC.

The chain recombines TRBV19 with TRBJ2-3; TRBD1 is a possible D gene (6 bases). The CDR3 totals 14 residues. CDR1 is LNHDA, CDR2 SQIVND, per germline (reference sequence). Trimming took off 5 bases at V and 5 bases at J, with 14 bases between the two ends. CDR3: CASSAGARIDTQYF. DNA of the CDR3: TGTGCCAGTAGTGCAGGGGCGCGAATAGATACGCAGTATTTT.

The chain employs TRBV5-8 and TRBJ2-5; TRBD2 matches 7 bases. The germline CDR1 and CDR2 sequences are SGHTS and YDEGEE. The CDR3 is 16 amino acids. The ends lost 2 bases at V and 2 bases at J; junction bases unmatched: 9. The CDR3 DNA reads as TGTGCCAGCAGCTTCCAGCGGGGAGCCAATCAAGAGACCCAGTACTTC. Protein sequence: CASSFQRGANQETQYF. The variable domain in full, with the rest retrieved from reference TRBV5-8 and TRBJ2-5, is EAGVTQSPTHLIKTRGQQATLRCSPISGHTSVYWYQQALGLGLQFLLWYDEGEERNRGNFPPRFSGRQFPNYSSELNVNALELEDSALYLCASSFQRGANQETQYFGPGTRLLVL.

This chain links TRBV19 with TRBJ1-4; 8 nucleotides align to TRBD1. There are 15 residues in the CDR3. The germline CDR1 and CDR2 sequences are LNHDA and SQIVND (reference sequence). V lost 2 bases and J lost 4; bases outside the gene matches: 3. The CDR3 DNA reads TGTGCCAGTAGTATATCCAGGGGGCGTAATGAAAAACTGTTTTTT. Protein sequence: CASSISRGRNEKLFF.

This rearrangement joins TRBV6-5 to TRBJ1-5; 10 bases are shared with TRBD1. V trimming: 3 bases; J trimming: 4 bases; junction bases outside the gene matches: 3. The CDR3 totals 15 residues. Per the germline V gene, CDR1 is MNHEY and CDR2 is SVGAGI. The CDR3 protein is CASSYGQGDNQPQHF. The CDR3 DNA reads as TGTGCCAGCAGTTATGGACAGGGGGATAATCAGCCCCAGCATTTT.

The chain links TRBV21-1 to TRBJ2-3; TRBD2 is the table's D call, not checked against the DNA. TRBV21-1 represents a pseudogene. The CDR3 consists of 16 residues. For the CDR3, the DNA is TGTGCCAGCAGACGGACTAGCGGGACTAGCACAGATACGCAGTATTTT. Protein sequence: CASRRTSGTSTDTQYF.

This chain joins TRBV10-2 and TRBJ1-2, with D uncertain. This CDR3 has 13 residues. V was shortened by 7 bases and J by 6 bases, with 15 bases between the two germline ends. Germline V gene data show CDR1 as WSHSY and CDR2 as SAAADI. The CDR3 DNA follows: TGCGCCAGCACTCAGGATAGGAGGGATGGCTACACCTTC. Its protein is CASTQDRRDGYTF.

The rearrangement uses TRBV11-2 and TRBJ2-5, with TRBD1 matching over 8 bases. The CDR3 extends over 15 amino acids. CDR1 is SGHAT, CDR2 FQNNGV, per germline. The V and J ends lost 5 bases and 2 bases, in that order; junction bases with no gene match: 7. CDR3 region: CASSPGQALQETQYF. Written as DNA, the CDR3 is TGTGCCAGCAGCCCGGGACAGGCTCTTCAAGAGACCCAGTACTTC. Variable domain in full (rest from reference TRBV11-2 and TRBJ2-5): EAGVAQSPRYKIIEKRQSVAFWCNPISGHATLYWYQQILGQGPKLLIQFQNNGVVDDSQLPKDRFSAERLKGVDSTLKIQPAKLEDSAVYLCASSPGQALQETQYFGPGTRLLVL.

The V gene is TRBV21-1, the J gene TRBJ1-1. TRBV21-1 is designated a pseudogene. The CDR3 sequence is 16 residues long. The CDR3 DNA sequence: TGTGCCAGCAGCAAAGAGGCGGTATTACCGAACACTGAAGCTTTCTTT. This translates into CASSKEAVLPNTEAFF.